One sample yielded the 28 T cell receptor beta chains listed below, sequenced in a study of post-analysis software for immune sequencing data. General study results and limits: TRBV5-6, TRBV5-1 and TRBV20-1 belonged to a set of about 5 TRBV segments that were more frequent in patients than controls.

No antigens are known for them. Tagging with unique molecular identifiers was a feature of the TCR beta cDNA libraries. TCRdb passed the PCR reads through MiXCR, listing each CDR3 protein once. The data contain about 210,000 distinct CDR3 sequences, roughly 30% of them singletons. The sequenced sample was blood. The receptors were sampled from a girl aged 2 to 17 with multiple sclerosis.

This clonotype appeared once. A much more abundant neighbour one base away suggests this may be a read error. J is TRBJ1-5 and V is TRBV4-1; TRBD1 matches 9 bases. The CDR3 is 15 amino acids. CDR1 and CDR2 from the germline V gene are MGHRA and YSYEKL. The chain's CDR3 is CASSFRDRDHQPRHF. CDR3 sequence (DNA): TGCGCCAGCAGCTTCCGGGACAGGGATCATCAGCCCCGGCATTTT.

The gene calls are TRBV20-1 and TRBJ2-2; 8 bases are shared with TRBD2. The CDR3 consists of 14 residues. V was pared by 3 bases and J by 6 bases, with 6 bases of the junction left unmatched. CDR1 and CDR2 from the germline V gene are DFQATT and SNEGSKA (reference sequence). CDR3 in DNA: TGCAGTGCTAGGAACAGCGGGAGCTCCGGGGAGCTGTTTTTT. This codes for CSARNSGSSGELFF.

V gene TRBV20-1 combines with J gene TRBJ2-1; 8 nucleotides align to TRBD1. The V segment lost 1 base and the J segment 12 bases; nucleotides outside the gene matches: 2. CDR1 and CDR2 from the germline V gene are DFQATT and SNEGSKA (reference sequence). This CDR3 has 11 residues. CDR3 DNA: TGCAGTGCTAGAGTTGACAGGGGGCAGTTCTTC. Amino acids: CSARVDRGQFF.

The sample holds a few counts of this clonotype. The CDR3 coding sequence is TGTGCCAGCAGCTTTTCCCAGGGTTTTCTATACAATGAGCAGTTCTTC. This encodes CASSFSQGFLYNEQFF. This chain links TRBV7-9 with TRBJ2-1, with D possibly matching TRBD1 (5 bases). The CDR3 has 16 amino acids. V lost 3 bases to trimming and J lost 4 bases, with 16 bases between them. Per germline, CDR1 SEHNR and CDR2 FQNEAQ (reference sequence).

In regard to this clonotype: This clone may be a read error of a much larger clone one base away. The V call is TRBV15, the J call TRBJ1-2; weak D call: TRBD1 (5 bases). The germline V gene has CDR1 LNHNV and CDR2 YYDKDF (reference sequence). There are 15 residues in the CDR3. The CDR3 sequence: CVTSREPGANYGYTF. DNA for the CDR3: TGTGTCACCAGCAGAGAACCCGGGGCGAACTATGGCTACACCTTC.

J is TRBJ2-1 and V is TRBV5-1; D is perhaps TRBD2 (6 bases). This CDR3 comprises 16 residues. The ends were cut back, 2 bases at V and 0 bases at J, with 12 bases in the middle. In germline, CDR1 is SGHRS, CDR2 YFSETQ. The CDR3 DNA is TGCGCCAGCAGCTTTGTGGGGGGATCCTCCTACAATGAGCAGTTCTTC. Translating it yields CASSFVGGSSYNEQFF.

This clonotype was counted many times. The chain has TRBV21-1 and TRBJ1-2; no DNA check was done on the table's D call, TRBD1. TRBV21-1 is a documented pseudogene. CDR3 size: 15 residues. The CDR3 spells CASSPQGQGNYGYTF. The DNA of the CDR3 is TGTGCCAGCAGCCCCCAGGGACAGGGGAACTATGGCTACACCTTC.

The genes are TRBV5-1 and TRBJ1-1; no reliable D call. Germline values: CDR1 SGHRS, CDR2 YFSETQ. Trimming shortened V by 2 bases and J by 5 bases, and 10 bases separated the two germline ends. This CDR3 is built from 13 residues. CDR3 bases: TGCGCCAGCAGCTTTACGTCGGGAACTGAAGCTTTCTTT. This translates into CASSFTSGTEAFF.

This clonotype has more than one count but fewer than ten. The chain employs TRBV6-5 and TRBJ2-2; 10 positions match TRBD1. V trimming: 2 bases; J trimming: 6 bases; junction bases outside the gene matches: 9. The CDR3 runs to 17 residues. The V gene's germline CDR1 is MNHEY and CDR2 SVGAGI. CDR3 sequence (DNA): TGTGCCAGCAGTTACCCCCTTGACAGGGGGCTCCCCGGGGAGCTGTTTTTT. Its protein is CASSYPLDRGLPGELFF.

This clonotype was seen many times. J is TRBJ2-3 and V is TRBV9, with D tentatively TRBD2 (5 bases). Germline CDR1 SGDLS, CDR2 YYNGEE. Between the trimmed V and J ends, which lost 0 bases and 7 bases, there was a span of 18 bases. CDR3 size: 16 residues. In nucleotides, the CDR3 is TGTGCCAGCAGCGTAGGAGGTCAGGAGGCTAGAAATACGCAGTATTTT. Translating it yields CASSVGGQEARNTQYF.

The genes are TRBV11-1 and TRBJ2-5; D is unclear. The end of the DNA is better explained by TRBJ2-7, so the J call may be wrong. The CDR3 extends over 13 amino acids. Germline V lookup: CDR1 SGHAT, CDR2 FQDESV (reference sequence). CDR3 sequence reads: CASNLRLLYEQYF. CDR3 bases: TGTGCCAGCAACCTCAGGCTTCTGTACGAGCAGTACTTC.

This clonotype was seen ten or more times. The CDR3 DNA is TGCAGTGCTAGAGATCTGGGGGTTCAAGAGACCCAGTACTTC. Its protein product is CSARDLGVQETQYF. This chain uses TRBV20-1 with TRBJ2-5, with D possibly being TRBD1 or TRBD2 (5 bases each). Germline CDR1 and CDR2: DFQATT and SNEGSKA (reference sequence). V gave up 0 bases and J gave up 2 bases, with 10 bases separating them. The CDR3 has 14 amino acids.

Ten or more counts support this clonotype. The J gene is TRBJ2-5, the V gene TRBV2, with D perhaps being TRBD1 or TRBD2 (5 bases each). Trimming removed 2 bases from V and 4 bases from J, with 14 bases in between. The germline V gene has CDR1 SNHLY and CDR2 FYNNEI. The CDR3 is made up of 15 amino acids. As DNA, the CDR3 is TGTGCCAGCAGTGAATACGGGACCTTGACAGAGACCCAGTACTTC. The encoded protein is CASSEYGTLTETQYF.

The V gene is TRBV5-1, the J gene TRBJ1-1, with D perhaps matching TRBD1 (6 bases). The CDR3 consists of 14 residues. CDR1 is SGHRS and CDR2 is YFSETQ in the germline V gene. The V and J ends lost 4 bases and 5 bases respectively, with 15 bases between them. In nucleotides, the CDR3 is TGCGCCAGCAGCACGACAGGTTCTTCGACTGAAGCTTTCTTT. Translating it yields CASSTTGSSTEAFF.

There are many counts of this clonotype. The rearrangement joins TRBV28 to TRBJ2-7; 8 bases fit TRBD1. Germline V gives CDR1 MDHEN, CDR2 SYDVKM. The CDR3 totals 14 residues. The junction had 8 bases not matched to a gene; V was cut back by 5 bases and J by 5 bases. This CDR3 is CASSIPGGADEQYF. The CDR3 nucleotides read TGTGCCAGCAGTATCCCAGGGGGCGCGGACGAGCAGTACTTC.

V usage is TRBV29-1 and J usage is TRBJ2-7; possible D gene TRBD2, 6 bases. Germline V CDR1 and CDR2: SQVTM, ANQGSEA. This CDR3 has 14 amino acids. CDR3 DNA sequence: TGCGGTACTATAGGCGGGTTGGGGGGCTACGAGCAGTACTTC. Protein sequence: CGTIGGLGGYEQYF.

A remark on this clonotype: A junction boundary mismatches the germline segment, possibly from a read error. This chain joins TRBV7-2 and TRBJ1-1, with TRBD1 as a possible D gene (5 bases). This CDR3 comprises 15 residues. Germline CDR1 and CDR2: SGHTA and FQGNSA. Written as DNA, the CDR3 is TGTGCCGGCAGCGCCAGGGTGACCACGAACACTGAAGCTTTCTTT. This translates into CAGSARVTTNTEAFF.

Concerning this clonotype itself: Here the CDR3 omits its conserved ending phenylalanine or tryptophan, so a read error is the likely source. The CDR3 nucleotides read TGTGCCAGCAGACCCGGGACAGATTTTTATGGCTACACCCTC. Residues: CASRPGTDFYGYTL. The rearrangement uses TRBV6-5 and TRBJ1-2, with 7 bases aligning to TRBD1. The V segment lost 6 bases and the J segment 5 bases; nucleotides outside the gene matches: 9. The CDR3 runs to 14 residues. Germline V gives CDR1 MNHEY, CDR2 SVGAGI.

The sample holds many counts of this clonotype. V gene TRBV28 combines with J gene TRBJ1-2; 11 bases are a match to TRBD1. This CDR3 has 15 amino acids. V shed 4 bases and J 9 bases; nucleotides not matched to a gene: 10. Germline V gene sequence: CDR1 MDHEN, CDR2 SYDVKM. CDR3 DNA: TGTGCCAGCAGTTCACGGGACAGGGGGTATGGTAGCTACACCTTC. This codes for CASSSRDRGYGSYTF.

Only a few counts were recorded for this clonotype. This chain connects TRBV20-1 to TRBJ1-5; no clear D. This CDR3 is built from 15 residues. The V gene lost 0 bases and the J gene lost 4 bases, with 13 bases spanning the gap. The germline V gene encodes CDR1 DFQATT and CDR2 SNEGSKA (reference sequence). CDR3 region: CSARDHLGRNQPQHF. CDR3 nucleotides: TGCAGTGCTAGAGATCACCTGGGCAGAAATCAGCCCCAGCATTTT.

This clonotype was seen a few times. The rearrangement links TRBV4-1 to TRBJ2-3; 9 positions agree with TRBD2. CDR3 length equals 16 residues. The germline V gene encodes CDR1 MGHRA and CDR2 YSYEKL. Trimming removed 1 base from V and 4 bases from J; junction bases left unmatched: 6. The CDR3 bases are TGCGCCAGCAGCCAAGGGGGCGGGGGGGGAGCAGATACGCAGTATTTT. Translation: CASSQGGGGGADTQYF.

This clonotype came up a few times. The V gene is TRBV7-9, the J gene TRBJ1-1; D is unresolved. Trimming stripped 3 bases from V and 1 base from J, with 6 bases between. CDR1 is SEHNR, CDR2 FQNEAQ, per germline (reference sequence). The CDR3 is 13 amino acids. The CDR3 region is CASSFDWNTEAFF. The CDR3 DNA reads TGTGCCAGCAGCTTCGACTGGAACACTGAAGCTTTCTTT.

This chain links TRBV5-1 with TRBJ1-1; D remains unclear. The germline V and J ends were trimmed by 1 base and 4 bases, with 11 bases remaining between them. Looked up from germline, CDR1 is SGHRS and CDR2 is YFSETQ. This CDR3 contains 14 residues. The CDR3 DNA reads TGCGCCAGCAGCTTGCGGGGAGTGAGCACTGAAGCTTTCTTT. Its translation: CASSLRGVSTEAFF. The full variable domain, its missing parts supplied by reference TRBV5-1 and TRBJ1-1, is KAGVTQTPRYLIKTRGQQVTLSCSPISGHRSVSWYQQTPGQGLQFLFEYFSETQRNKGNFPGRFSGRQFSNSRSEMNVSTLELGDSALYLCASSLRGVSTEAFFGQGTRLTVV.

This clonotype was seen only a few times. This chain links TRBV18 with TRBJ2-5; 7 bases map to TRBD1. This CDR3 is built from 13 residues. Germline V gene lookup returns CDR1 KGHSH and CDR2 LQKENI. V shed 4 bases, J shed 5 bases, and the junction held 4 bases outside the gene matches. CDR3 coding DNA: TGTGCCAGCTCACAACAGGGGTCGGAGACCCAGTACTTC. The encoded protein is CASSQQGSETQYF. Combining the CDR3 with reference TRBV18 and TRBJ2-5 gives the whole variable domain NAGVMQNPRHLVRRRGQEARLRCSPMKGHSHVYWYRQLPEEGLKFMVYLQKENIIDESGMPKERFSAEFPKEGPSILRIQQVVRGDSAAYFCASSQQGSETQYFGPGTRLLVL.

As for this clonotype: The CDR3 carries no conserved terminal phenylalanine or tryptophan, so it likely arises from a read error. This chain connects TRBV12-3 or TRBV12-4 to TRBJ2-7; TRBD1 might be the D (6 bases). Trimming cost V 5 bases and J 1 base, with 12 bases left between them. This CDR3 region has 14 residues. CDR3: CASSNSTGSYEQYC. The CDR3 DNA is TGTGCCAGCAGTAACTCAACAGGGTCCTACGAGCAGTACTGC.

This clonotype was seen a few times. This chain links TRBV7-2 with TRBJ1-1; D is unresolved. CDR1 and CDR2 (germline): SGHTA, FQGNSA. V gave up 5 bases and J gave up 0 bases, with 7 bases separating them. The CDR3 runs 13 residues. CDR3 sequence reads: CASSPWMNTEAFF. Here the CDR3 DNA reads TGTGCCAGCAGCCCCTGGATGAACACTGAAGCTTTCTTT.

The gene calls are TRBV7-9 and TRBJ1-5, with 10 bases identical to TRBD1. Germline CDR1 is SEHNR and CDR2 is FQNEAQ (reference sequence). The V and J ends lost 5 bases and 5 bases, in that order; junction bases with no gene match: 6. This CDR3 has 15 residues. The CDR3 region has the DNA TGTGCCAGCAGCCCCGGGACAGGGGTCGATCAGCCCCAGCATTTT. Residues: CASSPGTGVDQPQHF.

V and J are TRBV28 and TRBJ2-2, with D perhaps TRBD1 or TRBD2 (5 bases each). CDR3 size: 15 residues. Trimming left V 2 bases short and J 4 bases short, with 11 bases between. CDR1 is MDHEN, CDR2 SYDVKM, per germline. CDR3 nucleotides: TGTGCCAGCAGTTTAGGGTTCGGGACCACCGGGGAGCTGTTTTTT. It yields the protein CASSLGFGTTGELFF.